This T cell receptor (beta chain) was sequenced during a study of cytomegalovirus exposure and HLA in healthy donors. It was with 60 Vbeta and 13 Jbeta primers that the PCR ran. TCRdb's copy holds only in-frame clones and misses some; the assay was immunoSEQ multiplex PCR. The sample lists about 92,000 clones; 65% to 80% were seen once. CDR3 length: 12 amino acids. Germline values: CDR1 SQVTM, CDR2 ANQGSEA. Deletions cut 4 bases from V and 7 bases from J, with 13 bases between. Study-level findings and limits: In an earlier analysis, most TCR beta V segments were productive about 90% or about 30% of the time. When analyzed later, the rates of TCR association showed variation by HLA locus, with DRB1 the most and HLA-C the fewest. Further analysis was carried out later, and it showed several of the most significant clusters appearing linked to common viral pathogens.

This clone has a handful of counts. Its target is unknown. J is TRBJ1-1 and V is TRBV29-1, with no clear D. This TCR came from a young woman in good health and CMV-seropositive. Sequences were obtained from PBMCs. The CDR3 DNA is TGCAGCGTTGGAGTTGGTCAAAGTGAAGCTTTCTTT. It encodes CSVGVGQSEAFF.